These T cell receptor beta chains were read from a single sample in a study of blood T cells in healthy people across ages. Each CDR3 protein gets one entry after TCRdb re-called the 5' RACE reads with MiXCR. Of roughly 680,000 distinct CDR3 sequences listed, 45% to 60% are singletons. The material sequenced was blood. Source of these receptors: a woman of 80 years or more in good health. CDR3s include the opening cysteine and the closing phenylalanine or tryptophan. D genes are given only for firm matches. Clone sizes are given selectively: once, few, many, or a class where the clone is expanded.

cdr3_nt: TGTGCCAGCAGGGTAGGGTCCGGGACAGTGGAGACCCAGTACTTC; cdr3_aa: CASRVGSGTVETQYF; j_call: TRBJ2-5; v_call: TRBV12-3/TRBV12-4; d_call: TRBD1; clone_size: many
cdr3_nt: TGTGCCAGCAGTCCGGGACAGGGGGGATTCTCTGGAAACACCATATATTTT; cdr3_aa: CASSPGQGGFSGNTIYF; j_call: TRBJ1-3; v_call: TRBV12-3/TRBV12-4; d_call: TRBD1; clone_size: few
cdr3_nt: TGTGCCAGCAGCTTCGGACAGGACGAGGCTTATGGCTACACCTTC; cdr3_aa: CASSFGQDEAYGYTF; j_call: TRBJ1-2; v_call: TRBV7-9; d_call: TRBD1; clone_size: NA
cdr3_nt: TGTGCCAGCAGCGTATTGGGGGGAATGGAGACCCAGTACTTC; cdr3_aa: CASSVLGGMETQYF; j_call: TRBJ2-5; v_call: TRBV9; d_call: NA; clone_size: few
cdr3_nt: TGTGCCAGCAGCCAAGGGGTCAGCGGGGGGGCGCGAAATGAGCAGTTCTTC; cdr3_aa: CASSQGVSGGARNEQFF; j_call: TRBJ2-1; v_call: TRBV14; d_call: TRBD2; clone_size: few
cdr3_nt: TGTGCCAGCAGCTTACTCGGACAGGGGGCCGATACGCAGTATTTT; cdr3_aa: CASSLLGQGADTQYF; j_call: TRBJ2-3; v_call: TRBV7-2; d_call: TRBD1; clone_size: NA
cdr3_nt: TGTGCCAGCAGGTATCAAGACTTGTCCTACAATGAGCAGTTCTTC; cdr3_aa: CASRYQDLSYNEQFF; j_call: TRBJ2-1; v_call: TRBV28; d_call: NA; clone_size: few
cdr3_nt: TGTGCCAGCAGAGGGACAGGGCCCTCCAATGAGCAGTTCTTC; cdr3_aa: CASRGTGPSNEQFF; j_call: TRBJ2-1; v_call: TRBV12-3/TRBV12-4; d_call: TRBD1; clone_size: few
cdr3_nt: TGTGCCAGCAACCAAATTGACGGGAGTACTGAAGCTTTCTTT; cdr3_aa: CASNQIDGSTEAFF; j_call: TRBJ1-1; v_call: TRBV3-1; d_call: NA; clone_size: NA
cdr3_nt: TGTGCCAGCAGCAGGGGGACTACCAATGAGCAGTTCTTC; cdr3_aa: CASSRGTTNEQFF; j_call: TRBJ2-1; v_call: TRBV11-2; d_call: NA; clone_size: NA
cdr3_nt: TGTGCCAGCGGAATGCAGACGGCAAACTACGAGCAGTACTTC; cdr3_aa: CASGMQTANYEQYF; j_call: TRBJ2-7; v_call: TRBV27; d_call: NA; clone_size: NA
cdr3_nt: TGTGCCAGCAGTCCCTACGGACAGACTGAAGCTTTCTTT; cdr3_aa: CASSPYGQTEAFF; j_call: TRBJ1-1; v_call: TRBV27; d_call: NA; clone_size: NA
cdr3_nt: TGTGCCAGCAGTGTGTTGCGGAGCTCCTACGAGCAGTACTTC; cdr3_aa: CASSVLRSSYEQYF; j_call: TRBJ2-7; v_call: TRBV25-1; d_call: NA; clone_size: NA
cdr3_nt: TGCAGTGCTCAGGACCTCTCTGGGGCCAACGTCCTGACTTTC; cdr3_aa: CSAQDLSGANVLTF; j_call: TRBJ2-6; v_call: TRBV20-1; d_call: NA; clone_size: NA
cdr3_nt: TGTGCCATCAGCAGCGGGGGAGAACAAGAGACCCAGTACTTC; cdr3_aa: CAISSGGEQETQYF; j_call: TRBJ2-5; v_call: TRBV10-3; d_call: TRBD2; clone_size: many
cdr3_nt: TGTGCCAGCAGCTTAGAAGGGCGGACGCCTACCGGGTACGAGCAGTACTTC; cdr3_aa: CASSLEGRTPTGYEQYF; j_call: TRBJ2-7; v_call: TRBV7-2; d_call: NA; clone_size: once
cdr3_nt: TGCAGTGCTGCCCTGGATTTACAAGAGACCCAGTACTTC; cdr3_aa: CSAALDLQETQYF; j_call: TRBJ2-5; v_call: TRBV20-1; d_call: NA; clone_size: many
cdr3_nt: TGCAGTGCTAGAGACCTTCAGGGACTCTCTTTTACAGATACGCAGTATTTT; cdr3_aa: CSARDLQGLSFTDTQYF; j_call: TRBJ2-3; v_call: TRBV20-1; d_call: NA; clone_size: many
cdr3_nt: TGCAGTGCCCAGCCAGGATCTAACGATGGCTACACCTTC; cdr3_aa: CSAQPGSNDGYTF; j_call: TRBJ1-2; v_call: TRBV20-1; d_call: NA; clone_size: NA
cdr3_nt: TGTGCCAGCGGGGGGGCTGAGAATGAGCAGTTCTTC; cdr3_aa: CASGGAENEQFF; j_call: TRBJ2-1; v_call: TRBV21-1; d_call: NA; clone_size: many
cdr3_nt: TGCGCCAGCAGCTTGGACCAGGGGGAAGGAGGTGAAGCTTTCTTT; cdr3_aa: CASSLDQGEGGEAFF; j_call: TRBJ1-1; v_call: TRBV5-1; d_call: TRBD1; clone_size: once
cdr3_nt: TGCGCCAGCAGTCCCGGACGAAATAATGAAAAACTGTTTTTT; cdr3_aa: CASSPGRNNEKLFF; j_call: TRBJ1-4; v_call: TRBV4-1; d_call: NA; clone_size: many
cdr3_nt: TGCAGTGCTAGAGAAGGGGTCGGACCTGAAGCTTTCTTT; cdr3_aa: CSAREGVGPEAFF; j_call: TRBJ1-1; v_call: TRBV20-1; d_call: NA; clone_size: few
cdr3_nt: TGTGCCAGCAGCGCCCAGGGACGGAACTACGAGCAGTACTTC; cdr3_aa: CASSAQGRNYEQYF; j_call: TRBJ2-7; v_call: TRBV3-1; d_call: NA; clone_size: many
cdr3_nt: TGTGCCAGCAGTTTACCCGGTAGCGGGGGGGCGGACATTCAGTACTTC; cdr3_aa: CASSLPGSGGADIQYF; j_call: TRBJ2-4; v_call: TRBV27; d_call: TRBD2; clone_size: NA
cdr3_nt: TGTGCCAGCAGGACCGGGCGGGACAGACCATCACCCCGCTATGGCTACACCTTC; cdr3_aa: CASRTGRDRPSPRYGYTF; j_call: TRBJ1-2; v_call: TRBV6-4; d_call: TRBD1; clone_size: many
cdr3_nt: TGTGCCAGCAGCAAAGGGACTAGCGGGGGTAAATATGAGCAGTTCTTC; cdr3_aa: CASSKGTSGGKYEQFF; j_call: TRBJ2-1; v_call: TRBV21-1; d_call: NA; clone_size: NA
cdr3_nt: TGTGCCAGCAGCCCGGACTCCCGAGAGACCCAGTACTTC; cdr3_aa: CASSPDSRETQYF; j_call: TRBJ2-5; v_call: TRBV4-2; d_call: NA; clone_size: NA
cdr3_nt: TGTGCCAGCTCACCACTCCAAGGAACCTCTGAAGCTTTCTTT; cdr3_aa: CASSPLQGTSEAFF; j_call: TRBJ1-1; v_call: TRBV18; d_call: NA; clone_size: NA
cdr3_nt: TGCGCCAGCAGCTTGGAAGGTCAAGCGGGAATCGACGAGCAGTACTTC; cdr3_aa: CASSLEGQAGIDEQYF; j_call: TRBJ2-7; v_call: TRBV5-1; d_call: TRBD2; clone_size: NA
cdr3_nt: TGCGCCAGCAGCTTGGTGTCGGAAACCTACGAGCAGTACTTC; cdr3_aa: CASSLVSETYEQYF; j_call: TRBJ2-7; v_call: TRBV5-1; d_call: NA; clone_size: NA
cdr3_nt: TGCAGTGCTAGAGACTCGGGCAGGGGCACAGATACGCAGTATTTT; cdr3_aa: CSARDSGRGTDTQYF; j_call: TRBJ2-3; v_call: TRBV20-1; d_call: NA; clone_size: NA
cdr3_nt: TGTGCCACCAATCCCCGGTGGGGGGGCCGCAATGAGCAGTTCTTC; cdr3_aa: CATNPRWGGRNEQFF; j_call: TRBJ2-1; v_call: TRBV12-3/TRBV12-4; d_call: NA; clone_size: NA
cdr3_nt: TGTGCCAGCAGCTCCATTGGGACGGGCAATCAGCCCCAGCATTTT; cdr3_aa: CASSSIGTGNQPQHF; j_call: TRBJ1-5; v_call: TRBV7-2; d_call: NA; clone_size: NA
cdr3_nt: TGTGCCAGCAGCCAAGGTGAGGGGGCGTCTGAAGCTTTCTTT; cdr3_aa: CASSQGEGASEAFF; j_call: TRBJ1-1; v_call: TRBV3-1; d_call: TRBD1; clone_size: many
cdr3_nt: TGTGCCAGCAGTCTCGAAACAGGGGACCCTGAAGCTTTCTTT; cdr3_aa: CASSLETGDPEAFF; j_call: TRBJ1-1; v_call: TRBV6-2/TRBV6-3; d_call: TRBD1; clone_size: NA
cdr3_nt: TGCAGTGCTAGCGGCGCCACTCAGCCCCAGCATTTT; cdr3_aa: CSASGATQPQHF; j_call: TRBJ1-5; v_call: TRBV20-1; d_call: NA; clone_size: many
cdr3_nt: TGCAGTGCTACGAAGAGGGGCTACGAGCAGTACTTC; cdr3_aa: CSATKRGYEQYF; j_call: TRBJ2-7; v_call: TRBV20-1; d_call: NA; clone_size: many
cdr3_nt: TGTGCCAGCTCACAGGGTGCAACTAATGAAAAACTGTTTTTT; cdr3_aa: CASSQGATNEKLFF; j_call: TRBJ1-4; v_call: TRBV18; d_call: NA; clone_size: many
cdr3_nt: TGCAGCGTTGAAGAGAGACTAGGCAATGAGCAGTTCTTC; cdr3_aa: CSVEERLGNEQFF; j_call: TRBJ2-1; v_call: TRBV29-1; d_call: NA; clone_size: NA
cdr3_nt: TGTGCCAGCAGCTCATCATTGAACAATGAGCAGTACTTC; cdr3_aa: CASSSSLNNEQYF; j_call: TRBJ2-7; v_call: TRBV11-1; d_call: NA; clone_size: NA
cdr3_nt: TGTGCCAGCAGCTTAGAAGGAATGAGCGGGAGCTTTAATGAGCAGTTCTTC; cdr3_aa: CASSLEGMSGSFNEQFF; j_call: TRBJ2-1; v_call: TRBV7-3; d_call: TRBD2; clone_size: NA
cdr3_nt: TGTGCCTGGGGACAGGACCACACAGATACGCAGTATTTT; cdr3_aa: CAWGQDHTDTQYF; j_call: TRBJ2-3; v_call: TRBV30; d_call: TRBD1; clone_size: NA
cdr3_nt: TGCAGTGCCCGAGCCCTAGCGGCCAGCTACAATGAGCAGTACTTC; cdr3_aa: CSARALAASYNEQYF; j_call: TRBJ2-7; v_call: TRBV20-1; d_call: TRBD2; clone_size: NA
cdr3_nt: TGCGCCAGCAGCCAACCGGGACTAGCGTTGTCTACCTACGAGCAGTACTTC; cdr3_aa: CASSQPGLALSTYEQYF; j_call: TRBJ2-7; v_call: TRBV4-1; d_call: TRBD2; clone_size: many
cdr3_nt: TGTGCCAGCAGTTTTTCCGGGGCCGGAGAAAAACCGTTTTTT; cdr3_aa: CASSFSGAGEKPFF; j_call: TRBJ1-4; v_call: TRBV28; d_call: NA; clone_size: NA
cdr3_nt: TGTGCCAGCACCGGGACAGGGGGGGCGAACACTGAAGCTTTCTTT; cdr3_aa: CASTGTGGANTEAFF; j_call: TRBJ1-1; v_call: TRBV28; d_call: TRBD1; clone_size: NA
cdr3_nt: TGCAGTGAAATCGGAGGACGGGGGAATGAGCAGTTCTTC; cdr3_aa: CSEIGGRGNEQFF; j_call: TRBJ2-1; v_call: TRBV20-1; d_call: NA; clone_size: many
cdr3_nt: TGTGCCAGCTCTCCCGAGCGGTTTAGAGCAGATACGCAGTATTTT; cdr3_aa: CASSPERFRADTQYF; j_call: TRBJ2-3; v_call: TRBV12-3/TRBV12-4; d_call: NA; clone_size: once
cdr3_nt: TGCAGTGCTCGGACTAGGGAAGAGACCCAGTACTTC; cdr3_aa: CSARTREETQYF; j_call: TRBJ2-5; v_call: TRBV20-1; d_call: TRBD2; clone_size: few
cdr3_nt: TGTGCCAGCAGTGAAGAAGGATGGGCAGATACGCAGTATTTT; cdr3_aa: CASSEEGWADTQYF; j_call: TRBJ2-3; v_call: TRBV2; d_call: NA; clone_size: many
cdr3_nt: TGTGCCAGCCGATTGGGTAGCGGGACCGCAGATACGCAGTATTTT; cdr3_aa: CASRLGSGTADTQYF; j_call: TRBJ2-3; v_call: TRBV5-6; d_call: TRBD2; clone_size: many
cdr3_nt: TGTGCCAGCAGCCTTGGCCTAGGGGCAGATACGCAGTATTTT; cdr3_aa: CASSLGLGADTQYF; j_call: TRBJ2-3; v_call: TRBV7-2; d_call: NA; clone_size: NA
cdr3_nt: TGCGCCAGCAGCAGGACTAGCGGGAGTGTCTACAATGAGCAGTTCTTC; cdr3_aa: CASSRTSGSVYNEQFF; j_call: TRBJ2-1; v_call: TRBV5-1; d_call: TRBD2; clone_size: NA
cdr3_nt: TGCAGTGCCCCCGGGGGCCTCCACAATGAGCAGTTCTTC; cdr3_aa: CSAPGGLHNEQFF; j_call: TRBJ2-1; v_call: TRBV20-1; d_call: NA; clone_size: NA